This passage covers 20 T cell receptor beta chains from one sample sequenced in a study of cytomegalovirus exposure and HLA in healthy donors. The study ran its PCR with 60 Vbeta and 13 Jbeta primers. Method: immunoSEQ multiplex PCR; TCRdb's copy keeps in-frame clones and lacks some. The repertoire holds under 150,000 clones, roughly three quarters seen once, with more than 1.1% in the top ten. What was sequenced was PBMCs. Receptor source: a woman between 40 and 50 years old in good health and CMV-seronegative.

The chain has TRBV4-2 and TRBJ1-3, with a tentative D call TRBD1 (6 bases). The CDR3 is made up of 15 amino acids. The V end lost 4 bases, the J end lost 0 bases, and 10 bases lay between the germline ends. The germline V gene has CDR1 LGHNA and CDR2 YNFKEQ. The CDR3 DNA follows: TGTGCCAGCAGCCCTGACAGGTTCTCTGGAAACACCATATATTTT. Translation gives CASSPDRFSGNTIYF.

This chain joins TRBV28 and TRBJ1-5; perhaps TRBD1 as D (5 bases). The V end was cut by 6 bases, the J end by 0 bases, with 12 bases between. This CDR3 contains 15 residues. Germline V CDR1 and CDR2: MDHEN, SYDVKM. CDR3 region: CASRGTGFSNQPQHF. In DNA, the CDR3 is TGTGCCAGCAGGGGTACAGGTTTTAGCAATCAGCCCCAGCATTTT.

The V and J genes are TRBV7-2 and TRBJ1-1; 9 bases align to TRBD1. Germline values: CDR1 SGHTA, CDR2 FQGNSA. The length of the CDR3 is 17 residues. V lost 2 bases to trimming and J lost 3 bases; unmatched junction nucleotides: 10. The CDR3 loop reads CASSLTTGGGGDTEAFF. CDR3 nucleotides: TGTGCCAGCAGCTTAACCACAGGGGGCGGAGGGGACACTGAAGCTTTCTTT.

This CDR3 is CATSRVAGGNTQYF. As DNA, the CDR3 is TGTGCCACCAGCAGAGTAGCGGGGGGAAATACGCAGTATTTT. This chain connects TRBV15 to TRBJ2-3; 10 bases agree with TRBD2. With V trimmed by 1 base and J by 7 bases, 2 bases remained unmatched. Per germline, CDR1 LNHNV and CDR2 YYDKDF (reference sequence). This CDR3 has 14 residues.

The chain uses TRBV28 and TRBJ2-3, with D possibly matching TRBD2 (6 bases). Trimming pared 3 bases from V and 0 bases from J, leaving 25 bases between. The CDR3 covers 20 residues. CDR1 MDHEN and CDR2 SYDVKM come from the germline V gene. CDR3 in DNA: TGTGCCAGCAGTTTGGGTCCGGGACTCCGACCCCTTAGAAGCACAGATACGCAGTATTTT. Translation gives CASSLGPGLRPLRSTDTQYF.

This chain connects TRBV5-1 to TRBJ1-2, with D possibly matching TRBD1 (6 bases). Germline loops: CDR1 SGHRS, CDR2 YFSETQ. V lost 6 bases to trimming and J lost 1 base, with 16 bases between them. The CDR3 runs to 15 residues. CDR3 residues: CASNLDGQNNYGYTF. The DNA of the CDR3 is TGCGCCAGCAATCTAGACGGACAGAATAACTATGGCTACACCTTC.

The chain uses TRBV5-5 and TRBJ2-1; TRBD1 matches at 8 bases. The V and J ends lost 4 bases and 7 bases, in that order; junction bases with no gene match: 7. Per germline, CDR1 SGHKS and CDR2 YYEKEE (reference sequence). This CDR3 is 14 amino acids long. Written as DNA, the CDR3 is TGTGCCAGCAGCCCCGTCCAGGGGGCGAATGAGCAGTTCTTC. Translated, it gives CASSPVQGANEQFF.

The CDR3 spells CASSQLSREETQYF. The CDR3 DNA reads as TGCGCCAGCAGCCAACTCTCGAGGGAAGAGACCCAGTACTTC. The chain has TRBV4-1 and TRBJ2-5; possibly TRBD2 for D (5 bases). The V gene's germline CDR1 is MGHRA and CDR2 YSYEKL. This CDR3 spans 14 amino acids. Trimming left V 2 bases short and J 3 bases short, with 10 bases between.

The chain employs TRBV28 and TRBJ2-5, with unresolved D. From germline, CDR1 is MDHEN and CDR2 SYDVKM. The V and J ends lost 4 bases and 5 bases respectively, with 8 bases between them. CDR3 length equals 12 residues. The CDR3 here is CASSYSRETQYF. CDR3 in DNA: TGTGCCAGCAGTTATAGTCGGGAGACCCAGTACTTC.

The CDR3 DNA reads TGTGCCAGCAGAGGGGCAAGTTCCTACGAGCAGTACTTC. It specifies CASRGASSYEQYF. The chain couples TRBV6-5 to TRBJ2-7; possible D gene TRBD1, 5 bases. With 6 bases removed from V and 1 base from J, the gap between germline ends came to 10 bases. Germline loops: CDR1 MNHEY, CDR2 SVGAGI. The CDR3 has 13 residues.

This chain connects TRBV7-2 to TRBJ1-3; tentative D call: TRBD1 (5 bases). CDR3 length: 16 residues. The germline V gene has CDR1 SGHTA and CDR2 FQGNSA. V lost 5 bases to trimming and J lost 0 bases, with 14 bases between them. CDR3: CASSLGGVSSGNTIYF. The DNA for the CDR3 is TGTGCCAGCAGCCTGGGGGGGGTGAGCTCTGGAAACACCATATATTTT.

The sample holds a few counts of this clone. The chain uses TRBV5-6 and TRBJ2-1, with D perhaps matching TRBD1 (5 bases). The V end lost 0 bases, the J end lost 7 bases, and 5 bases lay between the germline ends. This CDR3 is 12 amino acids long. CDR1 SGHDT and CDR2 YYEEEE come from the germline V gene. CDR3 region: CASSLEGNEQFF. CDR3 coding DNA: TGTGCCAGCAGCTTGGAGGGGAATGAGCAGTTCTTC.

This clone was seen a handful of times. The rearrangement uses TRBV7-8 and TRBJ2-1; 7 bases are a match to TRBD2. Trimming removed 1 base from V and 3 bases from J; junction bases left unmatched: 6. The length of the CDR3 is 16 residues. Germline assignment: CDR1 SGHVS and CDR2 FQNEAQ. For the CDR3, the DNA is TGTGCCAGCAGCTTAGTTCTCGGGGACTACTACAATGAGCAGTTCTTC. Encoded protein: CASSLVLGDYYNEQFF.

This chain joins TRBV5-1 and TRBJ1-2; D perhaps matches TRBD1 (5 bases). V gave up 3 bases and J gave up 8 bases, with 17 bases separating them. Germline V CDR1 and CDR2: SGHRS, YFSETQ. This CDR3 has 14 residues. This CDR3 reads CASSSTGGPGGYTF. CDR3 DNA sequence: TGCGCCAGCAGCTCTACCGGGGGTCCTGGCGGCTACACCTTC. The whole variable domain, filled in from reference TRBV5-1 and TRBJ1-2, reads KAGVTQTPRYLIKTRGQQVTLSCSPISGHRSVSWYQQTPGQGLQFLFEYFSETQRNKGNFPGRFSGRQFSNSRSEMNVSTLELGDSALYLCASSSTGGPGGYTFGSGTRLTVV.

The CDR3 DNA reads as TGTGCCAGTAGTATAGGCCAGCGGGGGGGAGTGGACACGCAGTATTTT. Translating gives CASSIGQRGGVDTQYF. The chain recombines TRBV19 with TRBJ2-3; 10 bases align to TRBD2. In germline, CDR1 is LNHDA, CDR2 SQIVND (reference sequence). V shed 1 base, J shed 9 bases, and the junction held 10 bases outside the gene matches. The CDR3 runs to 16 residues.

The chain carries TRBV28 and TRBJ1-2; 7 nucleotides agree with TRBD1. The V segment lost 7 bases and the J segment 1 base; nucleotides outside the gene matches: 3. The CDR3 totals 13 residues. CDR1 is MDHEN, CDR2 SYDVKM, per germline. The CDR3 DNA follows: TGTGCCAGCAACCCAGGGGGTAACTATGGCTACACCTTC. As protein: CASNPGGNYGYTF.

This clone was counted once. The J gene is TRBJ1-2, the V gene TRBV29-1; maybe TRBD1 (6 bases). Between the trimmed V and J ends, which lost 5 bases and 2 bases, there was a span of 12 bases. This CDR3 comprises 13 residues. The germline V gene has CDR1 SQVTM and CDR2 ANQGSEA. CDR3 nucleotide sequence: TGCAGCGTTCCGGGACACGGAAACTATGGCTACACCTTC. Its protein is CSVPGHGNYGYTF. The full variable domain, rest sourced from reference TRBV29-1 and TRBJ1-2, is SAVISQKPSRDICQRGTSLTIQCQVDSQVTMMFWYRQQPGQSLTLIATANQGSEATYESGFVIDKFPISRPNLTFSTLTVSNMSPEDSSIYLCSVPGHGNYGYTFGSGTRLTVV.

The chain combines TRBV27 with TRBJ1-6; the D gene is possibly TRBD1 (5 bases). This CDR3 region has 13 residues. V lost 5 bases to trimming and J lost 12 bases, with 14 bases between them. Germline CDR1 MNHEY, CDR2 SMNVEV (reference sequence). CDR3 DNA sequence: TGTGCCAGCAGTCTTCCCGAGCAGGGACCCCTCCACTTT. Translation gives CASSLPEQGPLHF.

The chain carries TRBV28 and TRBJ1-2; D remains ambiguous. The germline V gene has CDR1 MDHEN and CDR2 SYDVKM. The ends were cut back, 3 bases at V and 5 bases at J, with 4 bases in the middle. The CDR3 is 11 residues long. Here the CDR3 reads CASSFPYGYTF. The CDR3 region has the DNA TGTGCCAGCAGTTTTCCGTATGGCTACACCTTC.

This clone turned up a few times. The chain combines TRBV10-2 with TRBJ1-6; the D is unclear. The CDR3 has 14 amino acids. Germline CDR1 is WSHSY and CDR2 is SAAADI. Trimming cost V 3 bases and J 10 bases, with 13 bases left between them. The CDR3 loop reads CASSDGEIKSPLHF. The CDR3 DNA sequence: TGCGCCAGCAGTGACGGGGAAATTAAGTCACCCCTCCACTTT.